This entry lists 27 T cell receptor beta chains sequenced from one sample in a study of technical replicates of blood from several donors. Repertoires were generated with immunoSEQ multiplex PCR, while TCRdb's copy carries only in-frame clones and drops some. The sample shows about 80,000 clones, 95% to 98% of them seen only once. Sequenced material: T cells isolated from PBMCs. The receptors were sampled from a human donor in good health.

V is TRBV7-8 and J is TRBJ1-5; D perhaps matches TRBD1 (5 bases). The germline gives CDR1 SGHVS, CDR2 FQNEAQ. CDR3 length: 15 residues. V lost 0 bases and J lost 6, with 12 bases in between. The CDR3 nucleotides are TGTGCCAGCAGCTTAGCGACAGAAGGGATTCAGCCCCAGCATTTT. Encoded protein: CASSLATEGIQPQHF.

The V gene is TRBV9, the J gene TRBJ2-2, with TRBD2 matching 12 bases. CDR3 size: 17 residues. The germline gives CDR1 SGDLS, CDR2 YYNGEE. The junction had 3 bases not matched to a gene; V was cut back by 0 bases and J by 3 bases. The CDR3 is CASSVASGRVYTGELFF. Written as DNA, the CDR3 is TGTGCCAGCAGCGTAGCTAGCGGGAGGGTGTACACCGGGGAGCTGTTTTTT.

The chain links TRBV9 to TRBJ2-3; 7 nucleotides align to TRBD1. The CDR3 runs 15 residues. The ends lost 2 bases at V and 0 bases at J; junction bases unmatched: 3. The germline CDR1 and CDR2 sequences are SGDLS and YYNGEE. The CDR3 DNA is TGTGCCAGCAGCGTGGGGGACAGAAGCACAGATACGCAGTATTTT. Translating gives CASSVGDRSTDTQYF.

J is TRBJ2-3 and V is TRBV7-2, with D possibly matching TRBD2 (5 bases). The CDR3 contains 15 residues. Germline V gives CDR1 SGHTA, CDR2 FQGNSA. V dropped 5 bases and J dropped 0 bases, with 12 bases sitting between them. The CDR3 loop reads CASSVRSGSTDTQYF. CDR3 nucleotides: TGTGCCAGCAGCGTTCGAAGCGGAAGCACAGATACGCAGTATTTT.

The rearrangement joins TRBV28 to TRBJ2-1, with D possibly TRBD1 on 6 matching bases. The CDR3 runs to 13 residues. Trimming left V 6 bases short and J 4 bases short, with 10 bases between. Germline V gives CDR1 MDHEN, CDR2 SYDVKM. The CDR3 DNA reads as TGTGCCAGCAGCCCGGACAGATACAATGAGCAGTTCTTC. Translating it yields CASSPDRYNEQFF.

This sequence joins TRBV30 and TRBJ2-4; a possible D gene is TRBD2 (7 bases). The germline gives CDR1 GTSNPN, CDR2 SVGIG (reference sequence). V lost 5 bases, J lost 0 bases, and 17 bases lay in between. The CDR3 length is 16 residues. As DNA, the CDR3 is TGTGCCTGGGCCGGGGGGCGGAAGCTAGCCAAAAACATTCAGTACTTC. It is translated as CAWAGGRKLAKNIQYF.

This clone was found once. The CDR3 DNA reads as TGTGCCAGCATCGGGTTGATATTGAACACTGAAGCTTTCTTT. It codes for CASIGLILNTEAFF. The V gene is TRBV2, the J gene TRBJ1-1; D unclear. The CDR3 has 14 residues. CDR1 and CDR2 from the germline V gene are SNHLY and FYNNEI. V was shortened by 7 bases and J by 0 bases, with 12 bases between the two germline ends.

A few counts support this clone. This CDR3 reads CASSEQGRDEQYF. CDR3 nucleotide sequence: TGTGCCAGCAGTGAACAGGGGCGGGACGAGCAGTACTTC. J is TRBJ2-7 and V is TRBV25-1; TRBD1 is a possible D gene (6 bases). The length of the CDR3 is 13 residues. Germline V lookup: CDR1 MGHDK, CDR2 SYGVNS. The V end was cut by 2 bases, the J end by 5 bases, with 10 bases between.

As DNA, the CDR3 is TGTGCCAGCAGTTCCCAGGGTTCTAACTATGGCTACACCTTC. As protein: CASSSQGSNYGYTF. The chain carries TRBV27 and TRBJ1-2, with D possibly matching TRBD1 (5 bases). This CDR3 is built from 14 residues. The V and J ends lost 4 bases and 0 bases respectively, with 9 bases between them. The germline V gene encodes CDR1 MNHEY and CDR2 SMNVEV (reference sequence).

The V call is TRBV29-1, the J call TRBJ2-3; 9 bases agree with TRBD1. The CDR3 has 14 amino acids. V gave up 5 bases and J gave up 3 bases; unmatched junction bases: 6. CDR1 and CDR2 (germline): SQVTM, ANQGSEA. The CDR3 region has the DNA TGCAGCGTTCACCGGGACAGGGCAACAGATACGCAGTATTTT. This translates into CSVHRDRATDTQYF.

This clone has just one count. V and J are TRBV7-9 and TRBJ1-2, with a weak D call TRBD1 (6 bases). The germline V and J ends were trimmed by 3 bases and 8 bases, with 16 bases remaining between them. This CDR3 contains 14 residues. Germline CDR1 is SEHNR and CDR2 is FQNEAQ (reference sequence). The CDR3 DNA follows: TGTGCCAGCAGCTTCACGGACAGAGGGAAGGGCTACACCTTC. Residues: CASSFTDRGKGYTF.

This chain connects TRBV7-9 to TRBJ1-2, with a weak D call TRBD1 (6 bases). V lost 4 bases, J lost 6 bases, and 15 bases lay in between. The CDR3 sequence is 14 residues long. CDR1 and CDR2 from the germline V gene are SEHNR and FQNEAQ (reference sequence). The CDR3 loop is CASSSDRPGDGYTF. CDR3 coding DNA: TGTGCCAGCAGCTCCGACAGGCCCGGGGATGGCTACACCTTC. The variable domain in full, completed from reference TRBV7-9 and TRBJ1-2, reads DTGVSQNPRHKITKRGQNVTFRCDPISEHNRLYWYRQTLGQGPEFLTYFQNEAQLEKSRLLSDRFSAERPKGSFSTLEIQRTEQGDSAMYLCASSSDRPGDGYTFGSGTRLTVV.

The J gene is TRBJ2-2, the V gene TRBV13; perhaps TRBD2 as D (6 bases). This CDR3 is built from 15 residues. V was clipped by 6 bases and J by 2 bases, with 13 bases between them. Germline CDR1 PRHDT, CDR2 FYEKMQ (reference sequence). The CDR3 DNA sequence: TGTGCCAGCAGGACCGGGACTCCTAACACCGGGGAGCTGTTTTTT. Protein product: CASRTGTPNTGELFF.

This clone was seen a single time. This chain connects TRBV25-1 to TRBJ1-5, with D maybe TRBD1 (5 bases). Looked up from germline, CDR1 is MGHDK and CDR2 is SYGVNS. Trimming removed 5 bases from V and 3 bases from J, with 8 bases in between. The CDR3 totals 13 residues. CDR3 sequence: CASSLGHNQPQHF. For the CDR3, the DNA is TGTGCCAGCAGTTTAGGACACAATCAGCCCCAGCATTTT.

In the case of this clone: A read error may account for a junction end that differs from germline. The rearrangement joins TRBV7-7 to TRBJ2-1, with 7 positions matching TRBD2. Germline CDR1 SSHAT, CDR2 FNYEAQ (reference sequence). The length of the CDR3 is 13 residues. The CDR3 is CASSPTIAGQQFF. In nucleotides, the CDR3 is TGTGCTAGCAGCCCAACCATAGCGGGCCAGCAGTTCTTC.

The chain is built from TRBV5-1 and TRBJ2-1, with TRBD2 matching over 9 bases. The V gene's germline CDR1 is SGHRS and CDR2 YFSETQ. The CDR3 extends over 17 amino acids. Losses at the gene ends were 4 bases for V and 8 bases for J; bases not matched to a gene: 16. The CDR3 DNA sequence: TGCGCCAGCAGCCCCATTAGCGGGAGTGGTAATTGGGATGAGCAGTTCTTC. As protein: CASSPISGSGNWDEQFF.

The V call is TRBV2, the J call TRBJ2-3; 10 positions agree with TRBD2. Unmatched junction bases numbered 8, after V lost 4 bases and J lost 10 bases. This CDR3 has 14 amino acids. Germline V gene data show CDR1 as SNHLY and CDR2 as FYNNEI. Here the CDR3 DNA reads TGTGCCAGCAGTGGGGCTAGCGGGAGCAACCCGCAGTATTTT. This translates into CASSGASGSNPQYF. The full variable domain, completed using reference TRBV2 and TRBJ2-3, is EPEVTQTPSHQVTQMGQEVILRCVPISNHLYFYWYRQILGQKVEFLVSFYNNEISEKSEIFDDQFSVERPDGSNFTLKIRSTKLEDSAMYFCASSGASGSNPQYFGPGTRLTVL.

The chain recombines TRBV9 with TRBJ2-5; 8 bases are shared with TRBD1. The V gene's germline CDR1 is SGDLS and CDR2 YYNGEE. V trimming: 3 bases; J trimming: 5 bases; junction bases outside the gene matches: 9. This CDR3 spans 15 amino acids. Here the CDR3 DNA reads TGTGCCAGCAGCGCCTCAGGGGGCCCGCCCGAGACCCAGTACTTC. Residues: CASSASGGPPETQYF. Together with reference TRBV9 and TRBJ2-5, the CDR3 gives the full variable domain: DSGVTQTPKHLITATGQRVTLRCSPRSGDLSVYWYQQSLDQGLQFLIQYYNGEERAKGNILERFSAQQFPDLHSELNLSSLELGDSALYFCASSASGGPPETQYFGPGTRLLVL.

This sequence joins TRBV2 and TRBJ2-4; D is perhaps TRBD2 (6 bases). Trimming removed 2 bases at V and 0 bases at J, with 11 bases between. This CDR3 contains 16 residues. Per germline, CDR1 SNHLY and CDR2 FYNNEI. CDR3: CASSERGIIAKNIQYF. The CDR3 DNA reads as TGTGCCAGCAGTGAACGGGGGATAATAGCCAAAAACATTCAGTACTTC.

The chain couples TRBV5-5 to TRBJ2-7; TRBD1 is a possible D gene (5 bases). Between the trimmed V and J ends, which lost 5 bases and 0 bases, there was a span of 18 bases. Germline V gives CDR1 SGHKS, CDR2 YYEKEE (reference sequence). This CDR3 region has 16 residues. CDR3 sequence reads: CASSSDPLGASYEQYF. CDR3 nucleotides: TGTGCCAGCAGTTCAGACCCCCTTGGGGCCTCCTACGAGCAGTACTTC.

This chain connects TRBV5-1 to TRBJ1-4; 9 nucleotides match TRBD1. This CDR3 contains 14 residues. V was clipped by 4 bases and J by 5 bases; unmatched bases: 3. The V gene's germline CDR1 is SGHRS and CDR2 YFSETQ. The CDR3 reads CASSMGQGNEKLFF. The DNA for the CDR3 is TGCGCCAGCAGCATGGGACAGGGCAATGAAAAACTGTTTTTT.

The chain recombines TRBV30 with TRBJ2-1, with a tentative D call TRBD2 (5 bases). The CDR3 spans 12 residues. V lost 4 bases, J lost 7 bases, and 11 bases lay in between. Germline assignment: CDR1 GTSNPN and CDR2 SVGIG (reference sequence). The CDR3 DNA sequence: TGTGCCTGGAATGCGGGCCTAAATGAGCAGTTCTTC. Its translation is CAWNAGLNEQFF.

The chain employs TRBV19 and TRBJ2-7; 9 bases line up with TRBD2. This CDR3 has 16 residues. Germline lookup yields CDR1 LNHDA and CDR2 SQIVND (reference sequence). V lost 5 bases and J lost 3; bases outside the gene matches: 11. The CDR3 is CASSPSRREGLYEQYF. CDR3 sequence (DNA): TGTGCCAGTAGTCCCTCTCGGCGGGAGGGCCTCTACGAGCAGTACTTC.

This rearrangement joins TRBV6-5 to TRBJ2-7; D is possibly TRBD2 (5 bases). V was pared by 0 bases and J by 4 bases, with 7 bases between. The CDR3 has 13 residues. Germline-derived CDR1 and CDR2 are MNHEY and SVGAGI. CDR3 coding DNA: TGTGCCAGCAGTTACTCGGAGGATTACGAGCAGTACTTC. Translating it yields CASSYSEDYEQYF.

The chain uses TRBV18 and TRBJ2-5; maybe TRBD1 (5 bases). The CDR3 covers 14 residues. Trimming took 4 bases from V and 3 from J, leaving 12 bases between them. Germline V CDR1 and CDR2: KGHSH, LQKENI. CDR3 residues: CASSLFTGEETQYF. Written as DNA, the CDR3 is TGTGCCAGCTCACTCTTTACAGGTGAAGAGACCCAGTACTTC.

The CDR3 region is CSALGQSYNQPQHF. The CDR3 DNA reads TGCAGCGCCTTGGGCCAGAGCTACAATCAGCCCCAGCATTTT. This chain uses TRBV29-1 with TRBJ1-5; D not resolved. This CDR3 has 14 residues. V dropped 7 bases and J dropped 3 bases, with 16 bases sitting between them. Germline CDR1 is SQVTM and CDR2 is ANQGSEA.

The genes are TRBV25-1 and TRBJ2-1, with D perhaps matching TRBD2 (5 bases). This CDR3 contains 16 residues. V gave up 6 bases and J gave up 7 bases, with 22 bases separating them. CDR1 is MGHDK and CDR2 is SYGVNS in the germline V gene. This CDR3 is CASSHDAEGSDNEQFF. The CDR3 DNA follows: TGTGCCAGCAGCCACGACGCCGAGGGCTCCGATAATGAGCAGTTCTTC.